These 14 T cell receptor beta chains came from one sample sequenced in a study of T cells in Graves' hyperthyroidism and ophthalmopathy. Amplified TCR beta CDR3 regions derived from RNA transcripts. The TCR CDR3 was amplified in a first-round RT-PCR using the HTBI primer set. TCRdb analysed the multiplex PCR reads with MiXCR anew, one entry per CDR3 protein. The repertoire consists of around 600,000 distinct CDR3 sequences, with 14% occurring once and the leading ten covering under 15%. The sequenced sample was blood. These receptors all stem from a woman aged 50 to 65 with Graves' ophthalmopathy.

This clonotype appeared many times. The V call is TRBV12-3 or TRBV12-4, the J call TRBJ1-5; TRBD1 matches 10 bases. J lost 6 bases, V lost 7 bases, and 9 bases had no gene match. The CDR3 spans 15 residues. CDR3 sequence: CASTRDRGKSQPQHF. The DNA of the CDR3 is TGTGCCAGCACCCGGGACAGGGGTAAAAGTCAGCCCCAGCATTTT.

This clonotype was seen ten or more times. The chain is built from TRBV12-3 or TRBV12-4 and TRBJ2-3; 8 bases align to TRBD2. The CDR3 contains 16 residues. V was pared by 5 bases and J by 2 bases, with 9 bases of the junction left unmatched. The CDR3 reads CASSPRSSGHTDTQYF. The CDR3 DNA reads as TGTGCCAGCAGTCCCCGTTCTAGCGGGCACACAGATACGCAGTATTTT.

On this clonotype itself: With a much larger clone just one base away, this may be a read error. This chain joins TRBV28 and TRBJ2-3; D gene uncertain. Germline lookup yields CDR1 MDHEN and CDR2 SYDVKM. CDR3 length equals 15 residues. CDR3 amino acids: CASSSRVESTDAQYF. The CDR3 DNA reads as TGTGCCAGCAGTTCCCGGGTCGAAAGCACAGATGCGCAGTATTTT.

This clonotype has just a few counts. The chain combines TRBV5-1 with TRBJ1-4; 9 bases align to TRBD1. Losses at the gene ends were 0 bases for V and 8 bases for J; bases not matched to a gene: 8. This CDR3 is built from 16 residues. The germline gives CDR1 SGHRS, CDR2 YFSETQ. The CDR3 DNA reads TGCGCCAGCAGCTTGGGCACAGGGGGCGCAGGGGAAAAACTGTTTTTT. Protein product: CASSLGTGGAGEKLFF. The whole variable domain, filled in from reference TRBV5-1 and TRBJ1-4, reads KAGVTQTPRYLIKTRGQQVTLSCSPISGHRSVSWYQQTPGQGLQFLFEYFSETQRNKGNFPGRFSGRQFSNSRSEMNVSTLELGDSALYLCASSLGTGGAGEKLFFGSGTQLSVL.

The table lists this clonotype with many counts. The CDR3 region is CASSPGLAGAYEQYF. In DNA form, the CDR3 reads TGTGCCAGCAGCCCAGGACTAGCGGGAGCGTACGAGCAGTACTTC. The chain employs TRBV3-1 and TRBJ2-7; the match to TRBD2 covers 13 bases. The V and J ends lost 4 bases and 4 bases, in that order; junction bases with no gene match: 4. This CDR3 is built from 15 residues. Germline V lookup: CDR1 LGHDT, CDR2 YNNKEL (reference sequence).

The CDR3 is CAISSVSYEQYF. The CDR3 nucleotides are TGTGCCATCAGTTCAGTCTCCTACGAGCAGTACTTC. This chain uses TRBV10-3 with TRBJ2-7; D uncertain. This CDR3 has 12 residues. Germline V CDR1 and CDR2: ENHRY, SYGVKD. V was trimmed by 5 bases and J by 0 bases, leaving 5 bases between them.

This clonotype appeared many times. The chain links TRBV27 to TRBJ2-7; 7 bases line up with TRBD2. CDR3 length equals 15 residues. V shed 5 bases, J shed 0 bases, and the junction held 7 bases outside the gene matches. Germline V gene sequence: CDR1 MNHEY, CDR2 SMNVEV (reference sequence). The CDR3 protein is CASSPRWGGSYEQYF. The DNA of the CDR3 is TGTGCCAGCAGTCCCCGATGGGGGGGCTCCTACGAGCAGTACTTC.

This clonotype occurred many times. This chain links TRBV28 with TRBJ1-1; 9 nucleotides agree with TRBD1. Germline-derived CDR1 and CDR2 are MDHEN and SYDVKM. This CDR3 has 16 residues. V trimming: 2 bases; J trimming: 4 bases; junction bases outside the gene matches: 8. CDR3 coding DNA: TGTGCCAGCAGTTTACCCCTTGGACAGGGGTTCACTGAAGCTTTCTTT. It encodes CASSLPLGQGFTEAFF.

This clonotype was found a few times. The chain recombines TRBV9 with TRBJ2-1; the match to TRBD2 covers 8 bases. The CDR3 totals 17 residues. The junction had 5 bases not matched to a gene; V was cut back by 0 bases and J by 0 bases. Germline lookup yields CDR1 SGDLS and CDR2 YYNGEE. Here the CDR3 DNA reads TGTGCCAGCAGCGTAGCTAGCGGGCAAAGCTCCTACAATGAGCAGTTCTTC. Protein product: CASSVASGQSSYNEQFF. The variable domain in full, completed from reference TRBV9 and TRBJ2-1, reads DSGVTQTPKHLITATGQRVTLRCSPRSGDLSVYWYQQSLDQGLQFLIQYYNGEERAKGNILERFSAQQFPDLHSELNLSSLELGDSALYFCASSVASGQSSYNEQFFGPGTRLTVL.

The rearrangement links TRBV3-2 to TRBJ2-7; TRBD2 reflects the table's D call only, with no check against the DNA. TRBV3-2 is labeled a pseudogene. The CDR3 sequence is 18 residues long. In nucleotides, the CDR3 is TGTGCCAGCAGCCAAGTGGGCCCCGATTCAGCTATGGGCTACGAGCAGTACTTC. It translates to CASSQVGPDSAMGYEQYF.

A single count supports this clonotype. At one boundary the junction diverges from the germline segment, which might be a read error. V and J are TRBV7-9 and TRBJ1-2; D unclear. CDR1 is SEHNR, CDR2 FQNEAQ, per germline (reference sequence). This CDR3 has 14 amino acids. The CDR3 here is CASSQEPTGVGYTF. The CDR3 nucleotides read TGCGCCAGCAGCCAAGAGCCGACCGGGGTTGGCTACACCTTC.

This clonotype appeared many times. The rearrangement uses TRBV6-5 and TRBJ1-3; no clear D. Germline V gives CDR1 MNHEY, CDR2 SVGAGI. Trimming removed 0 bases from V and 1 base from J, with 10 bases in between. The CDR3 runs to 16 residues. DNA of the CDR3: TGTGCCAGCAGTTACTCCGACTCCTTGTCTGGAAACACCATATATTTT. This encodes CASSYSDSLSGNTIYF.

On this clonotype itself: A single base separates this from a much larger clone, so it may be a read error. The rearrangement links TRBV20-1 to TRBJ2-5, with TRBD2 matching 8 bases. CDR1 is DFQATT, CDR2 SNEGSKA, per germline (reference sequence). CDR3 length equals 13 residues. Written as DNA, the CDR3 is TGCAGTGCTGCCGGGACTAGACAAGAGGCCCAGTACTTC. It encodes CSAAGTRQEAQYF.

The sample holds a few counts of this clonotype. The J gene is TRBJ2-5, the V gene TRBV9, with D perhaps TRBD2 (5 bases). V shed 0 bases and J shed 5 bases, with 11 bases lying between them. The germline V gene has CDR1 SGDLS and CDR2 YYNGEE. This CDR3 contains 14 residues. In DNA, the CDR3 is TGTGCCAGCAGCGTAGGGGGAGCCCAGGAGACCCAGTACTTC. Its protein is CASSVGGAQETQYF.